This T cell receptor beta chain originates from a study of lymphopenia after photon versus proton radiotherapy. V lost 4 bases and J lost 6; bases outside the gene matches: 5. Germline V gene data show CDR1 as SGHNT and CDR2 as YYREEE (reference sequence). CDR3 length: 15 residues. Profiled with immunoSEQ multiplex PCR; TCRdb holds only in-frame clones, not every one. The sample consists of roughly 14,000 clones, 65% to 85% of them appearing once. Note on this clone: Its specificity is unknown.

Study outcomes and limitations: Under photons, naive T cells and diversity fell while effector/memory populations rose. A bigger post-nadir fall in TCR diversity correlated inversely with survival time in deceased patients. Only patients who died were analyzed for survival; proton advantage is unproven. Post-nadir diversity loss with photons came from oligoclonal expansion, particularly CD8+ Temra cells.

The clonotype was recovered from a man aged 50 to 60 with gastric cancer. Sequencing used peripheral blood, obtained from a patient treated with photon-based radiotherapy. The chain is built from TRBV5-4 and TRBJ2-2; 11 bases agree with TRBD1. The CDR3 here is CASSQDRGLSGELFF. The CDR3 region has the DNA TGTGCCAGCAGCCAGGACAGGGGGCTTTCCGGGGAGCTGTTTTTT.